One sample yielded the 30 T cell receptor beta chains listed below, sequenced in a study of Ad26.COV2.S vaccination and SARS-CoV-2 variants. This sample's treatment: some 19 received Ad26.COV2.S at low or high dose, single or two shots; 5 received placebo; per-sample allocation not given. Material that was analyzed had been drawn on day 63 after the first vaccine or placebo injection. TCRdb keeps only in-frame clones here, not all; method: immunoSEQ multiplex PCR. This table holds 350,000 to 450,000 clones, 83% found once. This specimen was peripheral blood, taken in a trial of Ad26.COV2.S vaccine versus placebo. The receptors derive from a person between 18 and 59 years old who received the Ad26.COV2.S COVID-19 vaccine or a placebo.

V is TRBV24-1 and J is TRBJ1-5; a weak D match, TRBD1 (6 bases). V was clipped by 6 bases and J by 6 bases, with 11 bases between them. The CDR3 totals 13 residues. Germline-derived CDR1 and CDR2 are KGHDR and SFDVKD. The CDR3 reads CATSRLGAQPQHF. The DNA for the CDR3 is TGTGCCACCAGTCGGCTGGGGGCTCAGCCCCAGCATTTT.

The chain is built from TRBV5-1 and TRBJ2-3; tentatively, D is TRBD2 (5 bases). CDR1 and CDR2 (germline): SGHRS, YFSETQ. There are 15 residues in the CDR3. Trimming took off 4 bases at V and 0 bases at J, with 12 bases between the two ends. This CDR3 reads CASSPARTSTDTQYF. As DNA, the CDR3 is TGCGCCAGCAGCCCAGCTAGGACTAGCACAGATACGCAGTATTTT.

The chain has TRBV9 and TRBJ2-6; D is perhaps TRBD1 (5 bases). The V gene lost 1 base and the J gene lost 2 bases, with 13 bases spanning the gap. Germline V lookup: CDR1 SGDLS, CDR2 YYNGEE. CDR3 length: 17 amino acids. CDR3 in DNA: TGTGCCAGCAGCGTATTTGCAGGGATGGCTGGGGCCAACGTCCTGACTTTC. Its protein product is CASSVFAGMAGANVLTF.

V usage is TRBV29-1 and J usage is TRBJ1-3, with D hard to call. Trimming removed 3 bases from V and 4 bases from J, with 7 bases in between. The germline CDR1 and CDR2 sequences are SQVTM and ANQGSEA. The CDR3 loop spans 12 amino acids. As DNA, the CDR3 is TGCAGCGTTGAGACAACAGGAAACACCATATATTTT. It specifies CSVETTGNTIYF.

V is TRBV29-1 and J is TRBJ2-1; 11 bases are a match to TRBD2. CDR1 and CDR2 (germline): SQVTM, ANQGSEA. This CDR3 has 12 amino acids. The J segment lost 10 bases and the V segment lost 6 bases, leaving 5 bases of the junction unmatched. The CDR3 nucleotides read TGCAGCGTGCTCCTAGCGGGAGGCGAGCAGTTCTTC. This sequence encodes CSVLLAGGEQFF.

This clone was recorded only once. V is TRBV7-9 and J is TRBJ1-1, with a tentative D call TRBD1 (5 bases). The V end was cut by 5 bases, the J end by 11 bases, with 18 bases between. CDR1 is SEHNR and CDR2 is FQNEAQ in the germline V gene (reference sequence). The length of the CDR3 is 13 residues. The CDR3 spells CASSLQGIGWAFF. The CDR3 region has the DNA TGTGCCAGCAGCCTCCAGGGAATTGGGTGGGCTTTCTTT.

This clone was recorded at least ten times. The chain combines TRBV11-3 with TRBJ1-4; D perhaps matches TRBD1 (6 bases). The germline V and J ends were trimmed by 5 bases and 8 bases, with 12 bases remaining between them. The CDR3 spans 13 residues. Germline CDR1 is SGHNT and CDR2 is YENEEA. CDR3 region: CASSRRGGEKLFF. DNA of the CDR3: TGTGCCAGCAGCCGGCGGGGGGGCGAAAAACTGTTTTTT.

The V gene is TRBV24-1, the J gene TRBJ1-1; D remains unclear. The CDR3 spans 17 residues. Germline-derived CDR1 and CDR2 are KGHDR and SFDVKD. Between the trimmed V and J ends, which lost 3 bases and 7 bases, there was a span of 23 bases. Written as DNA, the CDR3 is TGTGCCACCAGTGATAACCGGCCGAGGGCCAGACCAAATGAAGCTTTCTTT. It is translated as CATSDNRPRARPNEAFF.

Only a few counts were recorded for this clone. The sample carries other DNA sequences with the same CDR3. The CDR3 loop is CASSYSRDRGYTF. DNA for the CDR3: TGTGCCAGCAGTTACTCCCGGGACCGGGGATACACCTTC. The chain combines TRBV6-5 with TRBJ1-2, with D tentatively TRBD1 (5 bases). Germline CDR1 and CDR2: MNHEY and SVGAGI. This CDR3 is built from 13 residues. V lost 0 bases and J 11 bases, leaving 13 bases between the germline ends.

The J gene is TRBJ2-3, the V gene TRBV18; 7 bases are shared with TRBD1. The CDR3 has 14 amino acids. Germline V gene data show CDR1 as KGHSH and CDR2 as LQKENI. V trimming: 2 bases; J trimming: 5 bases; junction bases outside the gene matches: 4. The CDR3 DNA reads as TGTGCCAGCTCACCAGGGACAGACAGAGATACGCAGTATTTT. Translating gives CASSPGTDRDTQYF.

Regarding this clone: The sample has other DNA sequences that encode this CDR3 too. The V and J genes are TRBV19 and TRBJ2-7; D might be TRBD2 (6 bases). Trimming pared 3 bases from V and 6 bases from J, leaving 6 bases between. This CDR3 region has 11 residues. Germline V lookup: CDR1 LNHDA, CDR2 SQIVND (reference sequence). CDR3 loop: CASSIGGEQYF. The CDR3 DNA is TGTGCCAGTAGTATCGGGGGCGAGCAGTACTTC.

The chain combines TRBV4-2 with TRBJ2-7; D gene unclear. V was clipped by 0 bases and J by 3 bases, with 9 bases between them. Germline assignment: CDR1 LGHNA and CDR2 YNFKEQ. The length of the CDR3 is 14 residues. The CDR3 DNA reads TGTGCCAGCAGCCAAGAAACTTTAGACTACGAGCAGTACTTC. It yields the protein CASSQETLDYEQYF.

Concerning this clone: Additional DNA sequences in this sample encode the identical CDR3. This chain connects TRBV9 to TRBJ1-1; a possible D gene is TRBD1 (6 bases). Germline CDR1 reads SGDLS; CDR2 reads YYNGEE. CDR3 length: 13 residues. The V end was cut by 0 bases, the J end by 6 bases, with 9 bases between. DNA for the CDR3: TGTGCCAGCAGCGTAGTTCCAGGGGCTGAAGCTTTCTTT. Its translation is CASSVVPGAEAFF.

The chain couples TRBV7-9 to TRBJ2-2; D uncertain. CDR1 and CDR2 (germline): SEHNR, FQNEAQ (reference sequence). CDR3 size: 12 residues. Trimming pared 5 bases from V and 7 bases from J, leaving 8 bases between. DNA of the CDR3: TGTGCCAGCAGCCATGGGGTCGGGGAGCTGTTTTTT. Protein product: CASSHGVGELFF.

With regard to this clone: Other DNA variants within this sample encode the same CDR3. The chain couples TRBV7-2 to TRBJ2-3; a weak D match, TRBD2 (6 bases). Trimming shortened V by 1 base and J by 6 bases, and 8 bases separated the two germline ends. The CDR3 is 13 amino acids. CDR1 is SGHTA and CDR2 is FQGNSA in the germline V gene. In DNA, the CDR3 is TGTGCCAGCAGCTTAGTTGGGGGGGATACGCAGTATTTT. This sequence encodes CASSLVGGDTQYF.

The V call is TRBV18, the J call TRBJ2-7; 11 positions match TRBD2. This CDR3 has 17 amino acids. In germline, CDR1 is KGHSH, CDR2 LQKENI. Trimming removed 0 bases from V and 2 bases from J; junction bases left unmatched: 6. CDR3 in amino acids: CASSPPGVLAGAYEQYF. The DNA for the CDR3 is TGTGCCAGCTCACCACCGGGGGTACTAGCGGGAGCCTACGAGCAGTACTTC.

This rearrangement joins TRBV5-8 to TRBJ1-1; 7 nucleotides match TRBD1. In germline, CDR1 is SGHTS, CDR2 YDEGEE. J lost 1 base, V lost 4 bases, and 7 bases had no gene match. The CDR3 spans 15 residues. CDR3 protein: CASSIRQGGNTEAFF. The CDR3 DNA follows: TGTGCCAGCAGCATAAGACAGGGCGGGAACACTGAAGCTTTCTTT. The full variable domain, its missing parts supplied by reference TRBV5-8 and TRBJ1-1, is EAGVTQSPTHLIKTRGQQATLRCSPISGHTSVYWYQQALGLGLQFLLWYDEGEERNRGNFPPRFSGRQFPNYSSELNVNALELEDSALYLCASSIRQGGNTEAFFGQGTRLTVV.

This clone turned up a few times. This sequence joins TRBV19 and TRBJ1-6; the D gene is possibly TRBD1 (6 bases). The V end lost 5 bases, the J end lost 9 bases, and 11 bases lay between the germline ends. This CDR3 contains 13 residues. Looked up from germline, CDR1 is LNHDA and CDR2 is SQIVND (reference sequence). The DNA for the CDR3 is TGTGCCAGTAGTGTGAGGGGGGCTTCACCCCTCCACTTT. It is translated as CASSVRGASPLHF.

This clone has just a few counts. This chain connects TRBV18 to TRBJ1-5; weak D call: TRBD1 (6 bases). The length of the CDR3 is 13 residues. The germline V gene has CDR1 KGHSH and CDR2 LQKENI. V was shortened by 3 bases and J by 9 bases, with 12 bases between the two germline ends. CDR3 region: CASSPAGGRPQHF. The DNA of the CDR3 is TGTGCCAGCTCACCGGCGGGGGGCCGGCCCCAGCATTTT. The entire variable domain, with the rest obtained from reference TRBV18 and TRBJ1-5, is as follows: NAGVMQNPRHLVRRRGQEARLRCSPMKGHSHVYWYRQLPEEGLKFMVYLQKENIIDESGMPKERFSAEFPKEGPSILRIQQVVRGDSAAYFCASSPAGGRPQHFGDGTRLSIL.

This sequence joins TRBV7-2 and TRBJ1-2; 8 bases agree with TRBD1. CDR1 is SGHTA, CDR2 FQGNSA, per germline. CDR3 size: 16 residues. With V trimmed by 4 bases and J by 3 bases, 10 bases remained unmatched. The CDR3 region has the DNA TGTGCCAGCAGCTCCCCCGCGGGGACAGGACACTATGGCTACACCTTC. It translates to CASSSPAGTGHYGYTF. Complete variable domain (other parts from reference TRBV7-2 and TRBJ1-2): GAGVSQSPSNKVTEKGKDVELRCDPISGHTALYWYRQSLGQGLEFLIYFQGNSAPDKSGLPSDRFSAERTGGSVSTLTIQRTQQEDSAVYLCASSSPAGTGHYGYTFGSGTRLTVV.

This clone was seen only once. V and J are TRBV29-1 and TRBJ1-1; D possibly corresponds to TRBD1 (6 bases). CDR3 length: 14 residues. CDR1 is SQVTM and CDR2 is ANQGSEA in the germline V gene. V lost 7 bases to trimming and J lost 6 bases, with 21 bases between them. CDR3 nucleotide sequence: TGCAGCGCCGAGGGGTCACAGGGTCAAGCTGAAGCTTTCTTT. As protein: CSAEGSQGQAEAFF.

V is TRBV14 and J is TRBJ1-3; a weak D match, TRBD1 (5 bases). This CDR3 has 21 amino acids. CDR1 and CDR2 (germline): SGHDN, FVKESK. Trimming pared 5 bases from V and 0 bases from J, leaving 29 bases between. The CDR3 protein is CASSSRTLVLRGKSSGNTIYF. The CDR3 coding sequence is TGTGCCAGCAGCTCCCGGACTTTGGTATTGAGGGGCAAGAGCTCTGGAAACACCATATATTTT.

A remark on this clone: Other DNA sequences from this sample encode an identical CDR3 as well. J is TRBJ1-2 and V is TRBV6-5; 10 bases match TRBD1. CDR1 MNHEY and CDR2 SVGAGI come from the germline V gene. CDR3 length equals 14 residues. Losses at the gene ends were 6 bases for V and 4 bases for J; bases not matched to a gene: 5. The CDR3, as DNA: TGTGCCAGCAGACGAGGACAGGGGGTCTATGGCTACACCTTC. Translated, it gives CASRRGQGVYGYTF.

The chain links TRBV7-9 to TRBJ2-1; D possibly corresponds to TRBD2 (6 bases). This CDR3 has 17 residues. V was shortened by 1 base and J by 5 bases, with 18 bases between the two germline ends. Germline V CDR1 and CDR2: SEHNR, FQNEAQ (reference sequence). The CDR3 region is CASSLVSGVKRDNEQFF. CDR3 nucleotides: TGTGCCAGCAGCTTAGTCTCGGGAGTAAAGCGCGACAATGAGCAGTTCTTC. Supplemented by reference TRBV7-9 and TRBJ2-1, the full variable domain reads DTGVSQNPRHKITKRGQNVTFRCDPISEHNRLYWYRQTLGQGPEFLTYFQNEAQLEKSRLLSDRFSAERPKGSFSTLEIQRTEQGDSAMYLCASSLVSGVKRDNEQFFGPGTRLTVL.

The chain couples TRBV7-9 to TRBJ1-2; 10 bases agree with TRBD1. The trim removed 5 bases at V and 8 bases at J, leaving 8 bases unmatched. The CDR3 sequence is 14 residues long. Germline assignment: CDR1 SEHNR and CDR2 FQNEAQ (reference sequence). The CDR3 sequence: CASSLVPGQGGYTF. The DNA of the CDR3 is TGTGCCAGCAGCCTTGTCCCGGGACAGGGGGGCTACACCTTC.

The chain links TRBV18 to TRBJ1-1; D is uncertain. Trimming took 2 bases from V and 1 from J, leaving 8 bases between them. The CDR3 has 14 residues. Germline V gene data show CDR1 as KGHSH and CDR2 as LQKENI. This CDR3 is CASSPTDGNTEAFF. In nucleotides, the CDR3 is TGTGCCAGCTCACCAACAGACGGGAACACTGAAGCTTTCTTT.

J is TRBJ2-5 and V is TRBV7-9; D gene uncertain. Trimming took 6 bases from V and 5 from J, leaving 10 bases between them. The CDR3 covers 12 residues. Germline loops: CDR1 SEHNR, CDR2 FQNEAQ (reference sequence). The CDR3 DNA sequence: TGTGCCAGCAGATCTGCTACCGAGACCCAGTACTTC. As protein: CASRSATETQYF. Looking up the rest from reference TRBV7-9 and TRBJ2-5 gives the full variable domain: DTGVSQNPRHKITKRGQNVTFRCDPISEHNRLYWYRQTLGQGPEFLTYFQNEAQLEKSRLLSDRFSAERPKGSFSTLEIQRTEQGDSAMYLCASRSATETQYFGPGTRLLVL.

This clone was observed a few times. One end of the junction varies from germline; a read error may be responsible. The chain is built from TRBV2 and TRBJ2-7; 10 bases are a match to TRBD1. Germline CDR1 reads SNHLY; CDR2 reads FYNNEI. The CDR3 covers 14 residues. Here the CDR3 reads CASKGQGSSYEQYF. The CDR3 nucleotides read TGTGCGAGCAAGGGACAGGGGAGCTCCTACGAGCAGTACTTC. The full variable domain, rest sourced from reference TRBV2 and TRBJ2-7, is EPEVTQTPSHQVTQMGQEVILRCVPISNHLYFYWYRQILGQKVEFLVSFYNNEISEKSEIFDDQFSVERPDGSNFTLKIRSTKLEDSAMYFCASKGQGSSYEQYFGPGTRLTVT.

V usage is TRBV2 and J usage is TRBJ1-2; no firm D call. V shed 4 bases and J shed 2 bases, with 5 bases lying between them. The CDR3 contains 12 residues. The germline V gene encodes CDR1 SNHLY and CDR2 FYNNEI. CDR3 residues: CASSGNNYGYTF. The CDR3 region has the DNA TGTGCCAGCAGTGGCAACAACTATGGCTACACCTTC.

The V and J genes are TRBV27 and TRBJ2-5; 12 bases agree with TRBD2. This CDR3 has 16 amino acids. J gave up 4 bases and V 5 bases, and 8 bases lay outside the gene matches. Per the germline V gene, CDR1 is MNHEY and CDR2 is SMNVEV (reference sequence). The CDR3 DNA follows: TGTGCCAGCAGTCTCGGACTAGCGGGGTTCGGAGAGACCCAGTACTTC. Translation: CASSLGLAGFGETQYF.